This entry lists 27 T cell receptor beta chains sequenced from one sample in a study of cytotoxic CD8 clonotypes in ibrutinib-treated CLL. Sequencing used immunoSEQ multiplex PCR; TCRdb keeps in-frame clones, though not all of them. The sample contains around 160,000 clones, 70% to 90% of which appear only once. Sample: PBMCs, taken at disease progression, from a patient treated with ibrutinib. The origin of the receptors is a human donor with chronic lymphocytic leukemia.

This clone was observed a handful of times. This chain links TRBV28 with TRBJ2-1, with 10 bases matching TRBD1. There are 15 residues in the CDR3. Germline-derived CDR1 and CDR2 are MDHEN and SYDVKM. The trim removed 6 bases at V and 4 bases at J, leaving 6 bases unmatched. The CDR3 DNA is TGTGCCAGCAGCCCGACAGGGGGCCTTTACAATGAGCAGTTCTTC. It translates to CASSPTGGLYNEQFF.

The CDR3 is CASSLARNRGLEGYTF. The CDR3 region has the DNA TGCGCCAGCAGCTTGGCCCGAAACAGGGGTTTGGAAGGCTACACCTTC. V usage is TRBV5-1 and J usage is TRBJ1-2; 7 bases are a match to TRBD1. V was clipped by 0 bases and J by 8 bases; unmatched bases: 13. The CDR3 has 16 residues. Germline loops: CDR1 SGHRS, CDR2 YFSETQ. The whole variable domain, remainder taken from reference TRBV5-1 and TRBJ1-2, is KAGVTQTPRYLIKTRGQQVTLSCSPISGHRSVSWYQQTPGQGLQFLFEYFSETQRNKGNFPGRFSGRQFSNSRSEMNVSTLELGDSALYLCASSLARNRGLEGYTFGSGTRLTVV.

This chain joins TRBV7-6 and TRBJ2-6; D is perhaps TRBD1 or TRBD2 (5 bases each). Between the trimmed V and J ends, which lost 0 bases and 0 bases, there was a span of 18 bases. Germline assignment: CDR1 SGHVS and CDR2 FNYEAQ. The CDR3 runs 20 residues. Here the CDR3 DNA reads TGTGCCAGCAGCTTAGCGCGTTCGGGGCCCGGGTTCTCTGGGGCCAACGTCCTGACTTTC. Translating it yields CASSLARSGPGFSGANVLTF.

The rearrangement links TRBV28 to TRBJ1-2; D call uncertain. Germline-derived CDR1 and CDR2 are MDHEN and SYDVKM. The CDR3 sequence is 13 residues long. Trimming removed 7 bases at V and 1 base at J, with 10 bases between. The CDR3 loop is CASTPDNNYGYTF. CDR3 coding DNA: TGTGCCAGCACCCCTGATAATAACTATGGCTACACCTTC.

The V and J genes are TRBV5-1 and TRBJ1-1; a possible D gene is TRBD1 (6 bases). The CDR3 is made up of 15 amino acids. V shed 4 bases and J shed 1 base, with 14 bases lying between them. CDR1 and CDR2 (germline): SGHRS, YFSETQ. The CDR3, as DNA: TGCGCCAGCAGCCTCTGGGGCAGGGGGAACACTGAAGCTTTCTTT. This sequence encodes CASSLWGRGNTEAFF.

The chain combines TRBV6-5 with TRBJ2-7; 7 positions agree with TRBD2. Trimming at V came to 8 bases and at J to 3 bases, leaving 10 bases not matched to a gene. CDR1 and CDR2 (germline): MNHEY, SVGAGI. This CDR3 contains 14 residues. CDR3 nucleotide sequence: TGTGCCAGCGGAGGCGGGAGATCCCTCTACGAGCAGTACTTC. Amino acid sequence: CASGGGRSLYEQYF.

This sequence joins TRBV14 and TRBJ2-5; D unresolved. The J call may not be correct, given that the DNA end is closer to TRBJ2-7. CDR1 SGHDN and CDR2 FVKESK come from the germline V gene. The CDR3 contains 15 residues. CDR3 sequence reads: CASSQDSPRGSEQYF. The CDR3, as DNA: TGTGCCAGCAGCCAAGATTCTCCCCGCGGTAGCGAGCAGTACTTC.

This chain uses TRBV27 with TRBJ2-3; TRBD1 is a possible D gene (6 bases). This CDR3 is built from 13 residues. Germline V gene sequence: CDR1 MNHEY, CDR2 SMNVEV (reference sequence). Trimming shortened V by 4 bases and J by 3 bases, and 8 bases separated the two germline ends. CDR3 residues: CASSYGQTDTQYF. The DNA of the CDR3 is TGTGCCAGCAGTTACGGACAGACAGATACGCAGTATTTT.

The genes are TRBV30 and TRBJ1-1, with D unresolved. The CDR3 sequence is 14 residues long. In germline, CDR1 is GTSNPN, CDR2 SVGIG (reference sequence). The ends were cut back, 0 bases at V and 1 base at J, with 9 bases in the middle. DNA of the CDR3: TGTGCCTGGAGTGTAAGCCGACAGAACACTGAAGCTTTCTTT. Protein: CAWSVSRQNTEAFF.

The rearrangement links TRBV7-3 to TRBJ2-2; a weak D match, TRBD2 (5 bases). The CDR3 consists of 13 residues. Trimming took off 4 bases at V and 7 bases at J, with 10 bases between the two ends. Germline lookup yields CDR1 SGHTA and CDR2 FQGTGA. CDR3 amino acids: CASSSLGSGELFF. CDR3 bases: TGTGCCAGCAGCTCCCTGGGGAGCGGGGAGCTGTTTTTT.

This clone was observed a few times. This rearrangement joins TRBV4-1 to TRBJ2-1; 9 nucleotides agree with TRBD2. CDR3 length: 19 amino acids. CDR1 is MGHRA, CDR2 YSYEKL, per germline. With 2 bases clipped from V and 9 bases from J, the junction kept 20 bases outside the gene matches. The CDR3 loop reads CASSQTFRGGRAPSGEQFF. The CDR3 DNA reads as TGCGCCAGCAGCCAAACTTTTCGGGGCGGGAGGGCCCCCTCTGGTGAGCAGTTCTTC.

V gene TRBV5-4 combines with J gene TRBJ2-3; 10 bases fit TRBD2. V lost 0 bases to trimming and J lost 5 bases; unmatched junction nucleotides: 3. Germline values: CDR1 SGHNT, CDR2 YYREEE (reference sequence). The CDR3 contains 15 residues. The CDR3 region is CASSLGLAGRDTQYF. The CDR3 DNA sequence: TGTGCCAGCAGCTTGGGACTAGCGGGTCGAGATACGCAGTATTTT.

V and J are TRBV5-1 and TRBJ2-7, with D tentatively TRBD2 (6 bases). The CDR3 is 18 amino acids. Between the trimmed V and J ends, which lost 0 bases and 6 bases, there was a span of 25 bases. The germline V gene encodes CDR1 SGHRS and CDR2 YFSETQ. CDR3 amino acids: CASSLASMKSTTRGEQYF. CDR3 in DNA: TGCGCCAGCAGCTTGGCATCAATGAAATCAACGACGCGGGGCGAGCAGTACTTC.

This rearrangement joins TRBV27 to TRBJ2-7; the D is unclear. The CDR3 has 15 residues. Germline loops: CDR1 MNHEY, CDR2 SMNVEV (reference sequence). V was pared by 0 bases and J by 4 bases, with 13 bases between. DNA for the CDR3: TGTGCCAGCAGTTTATCCCAGGCTTTTGGGTACGAGCAGTACTTC. This gives the protein CASSLSQAFGYEQYF.

V and J are TRBV11-2 and TRBJ2-5; D ambiguous. Between the trimmed V and J ends, which lost 5 bases and 2 bases, there was a span of 24 bases. Germline CDR1 reads SGHAT; CDR2 reads FQNNGV. The CDR3 extends over 18 amino acids. DNA for the CDR3: TGTGCCAGCAGCCCACGGACGGCTCAAAAGTATGAACAAGAGACCCAGTACTTC. This gives the protein CASSPRTAQKYEQETQYF.

The chain combines TRBV11-2 with TRBJ1-1; TRBD1 might be the D (6 bases). V was trimmed by 5 bases and J by 1 base, leaving 17 bases between them. The CDR3 is made up of 16 amino acids. Looked up from germline, CDR1 is SGHAT and CDR2 is FQNNGV. Here the CDR3 DNA reads TGTGCCAGCAGCCCTTCCACCCAGACAGGGAACACTGAAGCTTTCTTT. Residues: CASSPSTQTGNTEAFF.

The J gene is TRBJ1-4, the V gene TRBV5-1; D may be TRBD1 (6 bases). The CDR3 spans 14 residues. Germline V lookup: CDR1 SGHRS, CDR2 YFSETQ. The germline V and J ends were trimmed by 0 bases and 6 bases, with 9 bases remaining between them. The DNA for the CDR3 is TGCGCCAGCAGCTTGGCGGGGGCAGATGAAAAACTGTTTTTT. Translating it yields CASSLAGADEKLFF.

This clone came up once. The chain couples TRBV7-8 to TRBJ1-2, with unresolved D. The V gene's germline CDR1 is SGHVS and CDR2 FQNEAQ. The CDR3 consists of 16 residues. V lost 2 bases to trimming and J lost 1 base, with 14 bases between them. In nucleotides, the CDR3 is TGTGCCAGCAGCTTACGGGTCTCCGGCTTTAACTATGGCTACACCTTC. Amino acid sequence: CASSLRVSGFNYGYTF. Together with reference TRBV7-8 and TRBJ1-2, the CDR3 gives the full variable domain: GAGVSQSPRYKVAKRGQDVALRCDPISGHVSLFWYQQALGQGPEFLTYFQNEAQLDKSGLPSDRFFAERPEGSVSTLKIQRTQQEDSAVYLCASSLRVSGFNYGYTFGSGTRLTVV.

V gene TRBV10-3 combines with J gene TRBJ2-7; TRBD1 aligns across 8 bases. Germline V gives CDR1 ENHRY, CDR2 SYGVKD. Trimming at V came to 6 bases and at J to 3 bases, leaving 7 bases not matched to a gene. CDR3 size: 14 residues. CDR3 sequence: CAIRGTGTYYEQYF. The CDR3 nucleotides read TGTGCCATCAGGGGGACAGGTACTTACTACGAGCAGTACTTC.

In DNA, the CDR3 is TGCAGCGCCTCTAAGACAGTCGTACAAGAGACCCAGTACTTC. It codes for CSASKTVVQETQYF. This chain connects TRBV29-1 to TRBJ2-5; TRBD1 might be the D (5 bases). Trimming took off 7 bases at V and 2 bases at J, with 17 bases between the two ends. There are 14 residues in the CDR3. Germline V CDR1 and CDR2: SQVTM, ANQGSEA.

This rearrangement joins TRBV7-2 to TRBJ1-2; D is ambiguous. The V end lost 0 bases, the J end lost 2 bases, and 10 bases lay between the germline ends. The CDR3 sequence is 15 residues long. Per germline, CDR1 SGHTA and CDR2 FQGNSA. CDR3 sequence (DNA): TGTGCCAGCAGCTTAGCTGCAGTGTCCAACTATGGCTACACCTTC. It specifies CASSLAAVSNYGYTF.

The rearrangement links TRBV28 to TRBJ2-7, with a weak D call TRBD1 (7 bases). V lost 3 bases and J 4 bases, leaving 31 bases between the germline ends. The CDR3 is 20 residues long. In germline, CDR1 is MDHEN, CDR2 SYDVKM. CDR3 protein: CASSLELTAVDQGGIYEQYF. The DNA of the CDR3 is TGTGCCAGCAGTTTGGAGCTCACTGCCGTCGACCAGGGGGGAATATACGAGCAGTACTTC. The entire variable domain, with the rest obtained from reference TRBV28 and TRBJ2-7, is as follows: DVKVTQSSRYLVKRTGEKVFLECVQDMDHENMFWYRQDPGLGLRLIYFSYDVKMKEKGDIPEGYSVSREKKERFSLILESASTNQTSMYLCASSLELTAVDQGGIYEQYFGPGTRLTVT.

This clone was seen just once. The rearrangement uses TRBV18 and TRBJ1-2; D unresolved. The CDR3 length is 11 residues. Trimming removed 3 bases from V and 6 bases from J, with 5 bases in between. The germline CDR1 and CDR2 sequences are KGHSH and LQKENI. This CDR3 reads CASSPGDGYTF. The CDR3 bases are TGTGCCAGCTCACCCGGGGATGGCTACACCTTC.

The chain uses TRBV5-1 and TRBJ2-1; 11 positions agree with TRBD2. CDR3 length: 16 residues. V was clipped by 3 bases and J by 3 bases; unmatched bases: 5. Germline-derived CDR1 and CDR2 are SGHRS and YFSETQ. This CDR3 reads CASSSTGTSGYNEQFF. DNA of the CDR3: TGCGCCAGCAGCTCGACCGGGACTAGCGGCTACAATGAGCAGTTCTTC.

The chain joins TRBV5-1 to TRBJ2-7; TRBD1 might be the D (5 bases). This CDR3 has 18 residues. Trimming took 4 bases from V and 0 from J, leaving 23 bases between them. Germline lookup yields CDR1 SGHRS and CDR2 YFSETQ. The CDR3, as DNA: TGCGCCAGCAGCCCCCGGAGCAGGGTTGGGTCAAGCTCCTACGAGCAGTACTTC. Its translation is CASSPRSRVGSSSYEQYF.

J is TRBJ2-2 and V is TRBV28; D possibly corresponds to TRBD1 (7 bases). The V gene's germline CDR1 is MDHEN and CDR2 SYDVKM. The CDR3 totals 13 residues. V was clipped by 11 bases and J by 5 bases, with 15 bases between them. The DNA for the CDR3 is TGTGCCGTCCAAGCAGGGGGGACCGGGGAGCTGTTTTTT. Residues: CAVQAGGTGELFF.

The rearrangement links TRBV7-2 to TRBJ1-3, with D unclear. The CDR3 covers 14 residues. Germline V gene sequence: CDR1 SGHTA, CDR2 FQGNSA. Trimming stripped 2 bases from V and 1 base from J, with 6 bases between. This CDR3 is CASSLMSSGNTIYF. CDR3 DNA: TGTGCCAGCAGCTTAATGAGTTCTGGAAACACCATATATTTT.